These T cell receptor beta chains were read from a single sample in a study of T cells in tuberculosis. Sequencing used immunoSEQ multiplex PCR; TCRdb keeps in-frame clones, though not all of them. The data hold about 35,000 clones, with more than 85% observed a single time. Specimen: PBMCs, collected at tuberculosis diagnosis. The receptors stem from an adult with tuberculosis. CDR3s include the opening cysteine and the closing phenylalanine or tryptophan. D genes are given only for firm matches. Not all rows give a size; the values are once, few, many and, for expanded clones, a class.

V	size	D	J	CDR3	DNA
TRBV29-1	-	-	TRBJ1-1	CSVKDLNTEAFF	TGCAGCGTTAAGGACTTGAACACTGAAGCTTTCTTT
TRBV27	-	-	TRBJ1-1	CASSSLGGEAFF	TGTGCCAGCAGTTCCCTAGGGGGTGAAGCTTTCTTT
TRBV30	-	-	TRBJ2-7	CAWSPGQLLPYEQYF	TGTGCCTGGAGCCCAGGACAGCTATTGCCCTACGAGCAGTACTTC
TRBV7-9	-	TRBD1	TRBJ1-1	CASSLVQGANTEAFF	TGTGCCAGCAGCTTAGTCCAGGGGGCGAACACTGAAGCTTTCTTT
TRBV19	-	-	TRBJ1-1	CASSSHGGGLAEAFF	TGTGCCAGTAGCAGCCACGGGGGAGGGCTGGCTGAAGCTTTCTTT
TRBV2	-	TRBD1	TRBJ1-1	CASSDRGLGNTEAFF	TGTGCCAGCAGTGACAGGGGGTTAGGGAACACTGAAGCTTTCTTT
TRBV6-5	-	-	TRBJ2-7	CASSYAEASAPYEQYF	TGTGCCAGCAGTTACGCCGAGGCTAGCGCCCCCTACGAGCAGTACTTC
TRBV7-8	once	-	TRBJ1-4	CASSPLTGPDNEKLFF	TGTGCCAGCAGCCCCCTTACAGGACCCGATAATGAAAAACTGTTTTTT
TRBV14	once	TRBD1	TRBJ1-4	CASSQVTGVTGEKLFF	TGTGCCAGCAGCCAAGTCACAGGGGTTACTGGAGAAAAACTGTTTTTT
TRBV7-2	-	TRBD2	TRBJ2-3	CASSLGATSGSTQYF	TGTGCCAGCAGCTTAGGGGCGACTAGCGGGAGCACGCAGTATTTT
TRBV11-2	once	TRBD1	TRBJ1-1	CASSPGTGWEAFF	TGTGCCAGCAGCCCCGGGACAGGGTGGGAGGCTTTCTTT
TRBV6-4	-	-	TRBJ2-7	CASSRQLLVAYEQYF	TGTGCCAGCAGTCGACAGCTACTCGTGGCCTACGAGCAGTACTTC
TRBV27	-	TRBD1	TRBJ2-2	CASSRTGGTGELFF	TGTGCCAGCAGTCGGACAGGGGGCACCGGGGAGCTGTTTTTT
TRBV19	-	TRBD2	TRBJ2-7	CASSMSAGNEQYF	TGTGCCAGTAGTATGTCAGCGGGAAACGAGCAGTACTTC
TRBV28	-	TRBD2	TRBJ2-7	CASTLAGPFTQQYF	TGTGCCAGCACCCTAGCGGGCCCTTTTACGCAGCAGTACTTC
TRBV6-1	-	TRBD1	TRBJ2-7	CASSEVKGAQGSYEQYF	TGTGCCAGCAGTGAAGTAAAGGGGGCTCAGGGATCCTACGAGCAGTACTTC
TRBV15	-	-	TRBJ2-7	CATSPRGINEQYF	TGTGCCACCAGCCCGAGGGGGATAAACGAGCAGTACTTC
TRBV27	-	-	TRBJ1-1	CASSSTGLAEAFF	TGTGCCAGCAGTTCTACAGGGCTGGCTGAAGCTTTCTTT
TRBV27	-	TRBD1	TRBJ2-7	CASSLGTGVYEQYF	TGTGCCAGCAGTCTGGGTACAGGGGTCTACGAGCAGTACTTC